This is a list of T cell receptor beta chains from one sample in a study of shared clonotypes between healthy human individuals. The assay was immunoSEQ multiplex PCR, and TCRdb's table has in-frame clones only and misses some. Found here are about 490,000 clones, 76% of them singletons; the top ten hold roughly 13%. The sample consisted of PBMCs. These receptors originate from a woman in her 40s in good health. Some clones in this sample may be carry-over from other donors' samples. CDR3s include the opening cysteine and the closing phenylalanine or tryptophan. D genes are given only for firm matches. Size is stated for part of the rows, as once, few or many counts, or as a class when the clone is expanded.

j_call v_call d_call clone_size cdr3_length cdr3_aa cdr3_nt
TRBJ2-7 TRBV4-1 NA NA 14 CASSQELVGAGQYF TGCGCCAGCAGCCAAGAATTAGTGGGGGCAGGGCAGTACTTC
TRBJ2-2 TRBV5-1 NA many 17 CASSLAPGVERTGELFF TGCGCCAGCAGCTTGGCTCCGGGAGTAGAGAGGACCGGGGAGCTGTTTTTT
TRBJ2-2 TRBV4-2 NA NA 16 CASSQEYRESTGELFF TGTGCCAGCAGCCAAGAGTATCGGGAGTCCACCGGGGAGCTGTTTTTT
TRBJ1-5 TRBV19 NA few 14 CASNQRGRNQPQHF TGTGCCAGTAATCAGCGAGGCAGAAATCAGCCCCAGCATTTT
TRBJ2-7 TRBV28 NA NA 14 CATLPGRRSYEQYF TGTGCCACCCTTCCGGGACGGCGCTCCTACGAGCAGTACTTC
TRBJ1-4 TRBV28 TRBD1 NA 14 CATKQGGVPEKLFF TGTGCCACCAAACAGGGGGGGGTCCCTGAAAAACTGTTTTTT
TRBJ2-7 TRBV18 TRBD2 NA 15 CASSPPSGGSREQYF TGTGCCAGCTCACCACCGTCGGGAGGGTCGAGAGAGCAGTACTTC
TRBJ2-7 TRBV27 NA NA 14 CASKVALQNYEQYF TGTGCCAGCAAAGTCGCGCTCCAAAACTACGAGCAGTACTTC
TRBJ2-1 TRBV11-3 NA NA 14 CASREGGSYNEQFF TGTGCCAGCAGGGAGGGTGGGAGCTACAATGAGCAGTTCTTC
TRBJ2-5 TRBV19 NA once 17 CASQKSGTLRFQETQYF TGTGCCAGCCAGAAATCCGGGACTTTGCGTTTCCAAGAGACCCAGTACTTC
TRBJ2-7 TRBV6-5 NA NA 15 CASSYWGVEASEQYF TGTGCCAGCAGTTACTGGGGGGTCGAGGCCTCCGAGCAGTACTTC
TRBJ1-1 TRBV28 TRBD1 NA 12 CASIMAGQEAFF TGTGCCAGCATTATGGCGGGACAGGAAGCTTTCTTT
TRBJ1-5 TRBV19 NA NA 15 CASSRGGGGNQPQHF TGTGCCAGTAGTCGGGGGGGCGGTGGCAATCAGCCCCAGCATTTT
TRBJ2-1 TRBV18 NA NA 13 CASSPLPNNEQFF TGTGCCAGCTCACCACTCCCCAACAATGAGCAGTTCTTC
TRBJ2-5 TRBV5-4 TRBD2 NA 14 CASSSREGGETQYF TGTGCCAGCAGCTCCCGGGAGGGCGGGGAGACCCAGTACTTC
TRBJ1-5 TRBV2 NA many 14 CASSGQAEYGPQHF TGTGCCAGCAGTGGACAGGCCGAATATGGGCCCCAGCATTTT
TRBJ1-2 TRBV19 NA NA 14 CASSTAEGIYGYTF TGTGCCAGTAGTACGGCGGAGGGGATCTATGGCTACACCTTC
TRBJ2-5 TRBV5-1 TRBD1 once 15 CASSSLGQAQETQYF TGCGCCAGCAGCTCCCTTGGACAGGCGCAAGAGACCCAGTACTTC
TRBJ2-5 TRBV30 TRBD1 NA 15 CAWSVGTGAQETQYF TGTGCCTGGAGTGTAGGGACAGGAGCCCAAGAGACCCAGTACTTC
TRBJ2-2 TRBV4-1 NA NA 15 CASSQGGTNTGELFF TGCGCCAGCAGCCAAGGTGGGACGAACACCGGGGAGCTGTTTTTT
TRBJ2-2 TRBV6-5 NA NA 16 CASSSLGGGVTGELFF TGTGCCAGCAGTTCCCTAGGGGGGGGCGTCACCGGGGAGCTGTTTTTT
TRBJ2-1 TRBV15 NA once 15 CATSSSGSRINEQFF TGTGCCACCAGCAGCTCCGGGTCAAGGATCAATGAGCAGTTCTTC
TRBJ2-2 TRBV28 NA NA 14 CATLGVANTGELFF TGTGCCACTTTGGGGGTCGCGAACACCGGGGAGCTGTTTTTT
TRBJ1-1 TRBV6-4 NA NA 13 CASSAELNTEAFF TGTGCCAGCAGTGCTGAGCTGAACACTGAAGCTTTCTTT
TRBJ2-7 TRBV7-2 TRBD1 NA 13 CASSRRQGGEQYF TGTGCCAGCAGCAGGAGACAGGGGGGCGAGCAGTACTTC
TRBJ2-3 TRBV5-1 NA once 14 CASKVRAGTDTQYF TGCGCCAGCAAGGTGAGGGCGGGCACAGATACGCAGTATTTT
TRBJ1-4 TRBV20-1 NA NA 11 CSARDSRKLFF TGCAGTGCTAGAGATAGTAGAAAACTGTTTTTT
TRBJ2-3 TRBV5-4 TRBD1 NA 15 CASSSGQGISDTQYF TGTGCCAGCAGCTCGGGACAGGGTATCTCAGATACGCAGTATTTT
TRBJ1-5 TRBV28 TRBD1 few 15 CASSTTGGWNQPQHF TGTGCCAGCAGCACTACAGGGGGCTGGAATCAGCCCCAGCATTTT
TRBJ2-5 TRBV28 NA NA 17 CASSHPSEGYGRETQYF TGTGCCAGCAGCCATCCGTCGGAAGGTTATGGCCGAGAGACCCAGTACTTC
TRBJ2-7 TRBV19 TRBD2 NA 16 CASSIGGGPDVREQYF TGTGCCAGTAGTATTGGGGGAGGGCCTGATGTTCGCGAGCAGTACTTC
TRBJ2-1 TRBV5-1 NA NA 15 CASSLAGVRYNEQFF TGCGCCAGCAGCTTGGCGGGAGTCCGCTACAATGAGCAGTTCTTC
TRBJ1-5 TRBV19 NA NA 14 CASSIEFSNQPQHF TGTGCCAGTAGTATAGAATTCAGCAATCAGCCCCAGCATTTT
TRBJ2-5 TRBV5-1 TRBD2 once 14 CASSLGRGKETQYF TGCGCCAGCAGCCTGGGGCGGGGGAAAGAGACCCAGTACTTC
TRBJ1-5 TRBV29-1 NA NA 12 CSVRDSNQPQHF TGCAGCGTCCGGGATAGCAATCAGCCCCAGCATTTT
TRBJ2-7 TRBV5-5 NA NA 13 CASSLINIYEQYF TGTGCCAGCAGCTTAATTAACATCTACGAGCAGTACTTC
TRBJ2-7 TRBV18 TRBD2 NA 16 CASSPRDDGGAREQYF TGTGCCAGCTCCCCCCGCGACGACGGGGGGGCGAGGGAGCAGTACTTC
TRBJ2-7 TRBV6-5 NA NA 15 CASRRLLAANYEQYF TGTGCCAGCAGGCGACTCTTAGCGGCTAACTACGAGCAGTACTTC
TRBJ2-7 TRBV5-1 TRBD2 NA 17 CASSLALAGGLSYEQYF TGCGCCAGCAGCTTGGCTCTAGCGGGAGGGCTCTCCTACGAGCAGTACTTC
TRBJ2-7 TRBV7-9 TRBD2 NA 14 CASSLGLATYEQYF TGTGCCAGCAGCTTAGGACTAGCCACCTACGAGCAGTACTTC
TRBJ2-1 TRBV19 NA NA 15 CASSTYASSFDEQFF TGTGCCAGTAGTACCTACGCTAGTAGTTTCGATGAGCAGTTCTTC